The rows below give T cell receptor beta chains drawn from one sample of a study of response to subunit inactivated influenza vaccine. TCRdb independently ran MiXCR on the RT-PCR reads; one entry per CDR3 protein. The sample has about half a million distinct CDR3 sequences, about 25% seen once. Here the sequenced sample was CD4+ T cells sorted from PBMCs, taken about 5 days after vaccination. All receptors derive from a man aged 50 to 60 who received an inactivated influenza vaccine. CDR3s include the opening cysteine and the closing phenylalanine or tryptophan. Fields, in order: V gene, clone size, J gene, D gene, CDR3 protein, CDR3 DNA. The D gene is left open where the match is weak. Clone size is given for some rows only: seen once, a few or many times, or a class if the clone is expanded.

>TRBV30|NA|TRBJ2-5|NA
CAWSLGETQYF
TGTGCCTGGAGCCTGGGGGAGACCCAGTACTTC
>TRBV12-3/TRBV12-4|many|TRBJ1-1|NA
CASSYREGTEAFF
TGTGCCAGCAGTTACAGGGAGGGCACTGAAGCTTTCTTT
>TRBV28|NA|TRBJ2-3|NA
CASSFGAETSTDTQYF
TGTGCCAGCAGTTTTGGTGCGGAAACTAGCACAGATACGCAGTATTTT
>TRBV20-1|few|TRBJ2-5|NA
CSAMGRQYQETQYF
TGCAGTGCTATGGGACGGCAGTACCAAGAGACCCAGTACTTC
>TRBV7-6|NA|TRBJ2-1|TRBD2
CASSLEFQRERGEQFF
TGTGCCAGCAGCTTAGAATTTCAGCGGGAGCGCGGTGAGCAGTTCTTC
>TRBV3-1|NA|TRBJ2-1|NA
CASSHRFQGSGGNEQFF
TGTGCCAGCAGCCACCGATTCCAGGGTAGTGGGGGAAATGAGCAGTTCTTC
>TRBV29-1|few|TRBJ2-7|TRBD1
CSVGQGANYEQYF
TGCAGCGTTGGACAGGGGGCGAACTACGAGCAGTACTTC
>TRBV24-1|NA|TRBJ1-2|NA
CATSDSRSGRNYGYTF
TGTGCCACCAGTGATTCACGCTCGGGCCGGAACTATGGCTACACCTTC
>TRBV4-2|NA|TRBJ2-1|NA
CASSPTRDSYNEQFF
TGTGCCAGCAGCCCGACCCGAGACTCTTACAATGAGCAGTTCTTC
>TRBV12-3/TRBV12-4|NA|TRBJ2-7|NA
CASSWRGEGYEQYF
TGTGCCAGCAGTTGGCGAGGGGAAGGCTACGAGCAGTACTTC
>TRBV18|NA|TRBJ1-1|NA
CASSPIPNTEAFF
TGTGCCAGCTCACCAATCCCGAACACTGAAGCTTTCTTT
>TRBV29-1|NA|TRBJ1-1|NA
CSVVLAGKEGNTEAFF
TGCAGCGTGGTGTTGGCAGGGAAAGAGGGGAACACTGAAGCTTTCTTT
>TRBV6-1|few|TRBJ1-2|TRBD1
CASRTGGMGGYTF
TGTGCCAGCAGAACAGGGGGTATGGGAGGCTACACCTTC
>TRBV6-1|few|TRBJ2-1|NA
CASSALIGIGEQFF
TGTGCCAGCAGTGCCCTAATAGGGATTGGTGAGCAGTTCTTC
>TRBV9|NA|TRBJ2-1|TRBD2
CASSVEGTTGNEQFF
TGTGCCAGCAGCGTGGAGGGGACTACGGGAAATGAGCAGTTCTTC
>TRBV7-6|NA|TRBJ1-5|NA
CASSERGGQGNQPQHF
TGTGCCAGCAGCGAAAGGGGTGGGCAGGGCAATCAGCCCCAGCATTTT
>TRBV4-3|NA|TRBJ1-2|NA
CASSQDPDGFYGYTF
TGCGCCAGCAGCCAAGACCCGGACGGGTTTTATGGCTACACCTTC
>TRBV11-2|few|TRBJ2-2|NA
CASSSGRRNTGELFF
TGTGCCAGCAGCTCGGGACGGAGAAACACCGGGGAGCTGTTTTTT
>TRBV7-2|NA|TRBJ2-7|NA
CASSLDGTNVYEQYF
TGTGCCAGCAGCTTAGATGGGACAAACGTCTACGAGCAGTACTTC
>TRBV7-2|NA|TRBJ1-5|TRBD1
CASSTGQGSSQPQHF
TGTGCCAGCAGCACTGGACAGGGGTCGAGTCAGCCCCAGCATTTT
>TRBV20-1|NA|TRBJ2-1|TRBD2
CSASGRQYNEQFF
TGCAGTGCTAGCGGGAGGCAATACAATGAGCAGTTCTTC
>TRBV30|NA|TRBJ1-2|NA
CAWSPANYGYTF
TGTGCCTGGTCCCCAGCTAACTATGGCTACACCTTC
>TRBV5-5|few|TRBJ2-5|TRBD1
CASSIPPTGAGETQYF
TGTGCCAGCAGCATTCCTCCGACAGGGGCCGGAGAGACCCAGTACTTC
>TRBV20-1|NA|TRBJ2-7|TRBD1
CSAIHQGATLEQYF
TGCAGTGCCATCCACCAGGGGGCAACTCTTGAGCAGTACTTC